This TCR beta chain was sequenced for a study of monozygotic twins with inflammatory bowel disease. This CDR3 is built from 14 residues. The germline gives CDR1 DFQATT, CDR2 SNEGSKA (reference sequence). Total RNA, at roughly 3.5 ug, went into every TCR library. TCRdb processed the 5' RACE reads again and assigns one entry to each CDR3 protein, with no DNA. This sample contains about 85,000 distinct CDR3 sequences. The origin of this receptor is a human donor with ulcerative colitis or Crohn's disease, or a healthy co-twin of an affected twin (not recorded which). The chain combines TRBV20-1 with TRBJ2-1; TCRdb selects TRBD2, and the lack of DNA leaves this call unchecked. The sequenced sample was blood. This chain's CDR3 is CSALLAGGYNEQFF.